A selection of T cell receptor beta chains follows, all from one sample in a study of blood T cell repertoires in COVID-19. Generated by immunoSEQ multiplex PCR, the TCRdb table keeps only in-frame clones and is missing some. The sample lists 250,000 or so clones; around 93% were seen once. The specimen was PBMCs or T cells enriched from blood (not recorded which). These receptor sequences come from a man aged 40-55 years who had been exposed to COVID-19. Both conserved end residues are part of each CDR3. Each record gives: clone size, J gene, CDR3 length, D gene, V gene, CDR3 DNA, CDR3 protein. The D gene is left open where the match is weak. Clone size appears in some rows only: once, few, many, or a class for an expanded clone.

NA | TRBJ2-7 | 17 | NA | TRBV19 | TGTGCCAGTAGTCCCATAACCGGGACAACCAACTCCTACGAGCAGTACTTC | CASSPITGTTNSYEQYF
NA | TRBJ2-7 | 15 | TRBD1 | TRBV9 | TGTGCCAGCAGCGCCGTTGGGGACAGCACCTACGAGCAGTACTTC | CASSAVGDSTYEQYF
NA | TRBJ1-5 | 13 | NA | TRBV30 | TGTGCCTGGAGTGTACCGGGGAATCAGCCCCAGCATTTT | CAWSVPGNQPQHF
NA | TRBJ1-4 | 15 | TRBD1 | TRBV13 | TGTGCCAGCAGCCCCCCAGGGGGTAAAAGTGAAAAACTGTTTTTT | CASSPPGGKSEKLFF
NA | TRBJ2-5 | 13 | NA | TRBV5-4 | TGTGCCAGCAGCTTGGCTGAGCAAGAGACCCAGTACTTC | CASSLAEQETQYF
NA | TRBJ1-5 | 13 | TRBD1 | TRBV29-1 | TGCAGCGTTGGACAGGGGGCAGGTCAGCCCCAGCATTTT | CSVGQGAGQPQHF
NA | TRBJ2-7 | 14 | TRBD2 | TRBV28 | TGTGCCAGCAACACCCTTAGCGGGAGTTACGAGCAGTACTTC | CASNTLSGSYEQYF
NA | TRBJ1-5 | 15 | NA | TRBV5-8 | TGTGCCAGCAGCTTCAGACTGACTAGCAATCAGCCCCAGCATTTT | CASSFRLTSNQPQHF
NA | TRBJ2-1 | 14 | TRBD2 | TRBV7-2 | TGTGCCAGCAGCTTAGGGCTAGCGGGAGGCTCGCAGTTCTTC | CASSLGLAGGSQFF
once | TRBJ2-1 | 14 | TRBD2 | TRBV5-1 | TGCGCCAGCAGCTCCGGGACTAGCCTGGGTGAGCAGTTCTTC | CASSSGTSLGEQFF
once | TRBJ1-5 | 20 | NA | TRBV6-2/TRBV6-3 | TGTGCCAGCAGTTACAACCCAGGGGTCGTCGGAACTCCACCGGATCAGCCCCAGCATTTT | CASSYNPGVVGTPPDQPQHF